A selection of T cell receptor beta chains follows, all from one sample in a study of blood T cell repertoires in COVID-19. Sequencing used immunoSEQ multiplex PCR; TCRdb keeps in-frame clones, though not all of them. Counted here are approximately 670,000 clones, about 87% occurring once; the ten biggest clones make up roughly 0.25%. Sequenced input: peripheral blood. The receptors originated from a young woman with acute or convalescent COVID-19. The CDR3 runs from the conserved cysteine through the conserved F or W. A D gene is named only where the DNA matches it firmly. Size is omitted from some rows. Given values are once, few, many or a class for expanded clones.

.	TRBV7-3	TRBJ1-1	.	TGTGCCAGCAGCTCTCTTACAGGAGAAGCTTTCTTT	CASSSLTGEAFF
.	TRBV14	TRBJ2-1	.	TGTGCCAGCAGCGAGACGGGGGGCTACTACAATGAGCAGTTCTTC	CASSETGGYYNEQFF
.	TRBV4-2	TRBJ2-7	TRBD2	TGTGCCAGCAGCCAACTACTAGCGGGGGGGTATGACGAGCAGTACTTC	CASSQLLAGGYDEQYF
.	TRBV7-9	TRBJ2-1	TRBD1	TGTGCCAGCAGCAAGGGACAGGGTCACGACAATGAGCAGTTCTTC	CASSKGQGHDNEQFF
.	TRBV4-1	TRBJ1-2	.	TGCGCCAGCAGCCAAGGCCCAGGTATGACAAACTATGGCTACACCTTC	CASSQGPGMTNYGYTF
.	TRBV5-6	TRBJ1-2	.	TGTGCCAGCAGCCAGGGGACATCCGTGCCTGGCTACACCTTC	CASSQGTSVPGYTF
.	TRBV9	TRBJ2-3	.	TGTGCCAGCAGCGGTCACTTCACAGATACGCAGTATTTT	CASSGHFTDTQYF
.	TRBV5-4	TRBJ2-5	TRBD2	TGTGCCAGCAGCCCTCTGACTAGCGGGGGACCCTATCAGACCCAGTACTTC	CASSPLTSGGPYQTQYF
.	TRBV6-6	TRBJ1-1	.	TGTGCCAGCAGTTACCCAGGACAGAGGAACACTGAAGCTTTCTTT	CASSYPGQRNTEAFF
few	TRBV7-6	TRBJ1-6	.	TGTGCCAGCAGCTTAGTGGCCGTACAGCCCGGCTCCTATAATTCACCCCTCCACTTT	CASSLVAVQPGSYNSPLHF
.	TRBV6-5	TRBJ1-2	.	TGTGCCAGCAGTTACTCACGGGAAAACTATGGCTACACCTTC	CASSYSRENYGYTF
once	TRBV6-5	TRBJ1-3	.	TGTGCCAGCAGTTACTCTCGCAGGGCGTCAGGAAACACCATATATTTT	CASSYSRRASGNTIYF
.	TRBV9	TRBJ1-2	TRBD1	TGTGCCAGCAGCGTAGAGGGGGCAGGGAGCGGCTACACCTTC	CASSVEGAGSGYTF
.	TRBV5-1	TRBJ2-1	TRBD2	TGCGCCAGCACCCCAAATAGCGGGCTATACAATGAGCAGTTCTTC	CASTPNSGLYNEQFF
.	TRBV7-9	TRBJ2-7	.	TGTGCCAGCAGCTTAGGGTGGGGCCGGCGCGAGCAGTACTTC	CASSLGWGRREQYF
.	TRBV18	TRBJ2-7	TRBD1	TGTGCCAGCTCACTCGACAGGGCCGGCGAGCAGTACTTC	CASSLDRAGEQYF
.	TRBV18	TRBJ1-5	.	TGTGCCAGCTCACCGACCCTGGGCCTAACCACTAGCAATCAGCCCCAGCATTTT	CASSPTLGLTTSNQPQHF
.	TRBV24-1	TRBJ2-7	TRBD1	TGTGCCACCAGTGGTTCCGGGACAGGGCTCTACGAGCAGTACTTC	CATSGSGTGLYEQYF
.	TRBV9	TRBJ1-2	TRBD1	TGTGCCAGCACGGCATTACAGGGGATACCGGGCTACACCTTC	CASTALQGIPGYTF
.	TRBV11-2	TRBJ1-1	TRBD1	TGTGCCAGCAGCTTAGTACAGGGGGCTAACCTGAACACTGAAGCTTTCTTT	CASSLVQGANLNTEAFF
.	TRBV5-1	TRBJ2-7	.	TGCGCCAGCAGCTTGCGACCCGGGACATACTCCTACGAGCAGTACTTC	CASSLRPGTYSYEQYF
once	TRBV18	TRBJ1-1	TRBD1	TGTGCCAGCCGCGGGGACAGGAACACTGAAGCTTTCTTT	CASRGDRNTEAFF
.	TRBV5-5	TRBJ2-7	TRBD2	TGTGCCAGCAGCCCCCAAACTAGCGGGGGAACCTACGAGCAGTACTTC	CASSPQTSGGTYEQYF
once	TRBV27	TRBJ2-7	TRBD1	TGTGCCAGCAGTTTAAGTCCCCCGACAGGGAGTATGGTCGAGCAGTACTTC	CASSLSPPTGSMVEQYF
.	TRBV6-5	TRBJ1-2	.	TGTGCCAGCGGGGAGCCCACTGACTATGGCTACACCTTC	CASGEPTDYGYTF
.	TRBV5-1	TRBJ2-1	TRBD2	TGCGCCAGCAGCCCGGGGGGGAGCTCCTACAATGAGCAGTTCTTC	CASSPGGSSYNEQFF
.	TRBV9	TRBJ1-6	.	TGTGCCAGCAGCGTCGGGGGGGATAATTCACCCCTCCACTTT	CASSVGGDNSPLHF
.	TRBV5-1	TRBJ1-4	.	TGCGCCAGCAGCAACAATTGGCAAAATGAAAAACTGTTTTTT	CASSNNWQNEKLFF
.	TRBV29-1	TRBJ1-1	.	TGCAGCGCCTCAGGGGTCTCGAACACTGAAGCTTTCTTT	CSASGVSNTEAFF
.	TRBV4-1	TRBJ1-4	TRBD1	TGCGCCAGCAGCCAAGTGGGCGGGACAGGGAGGGAAAAACTGTTTTTT	CASSQVGGTGREKLFF
.	TRBV6-6	TRBJ2-3	TRBD2	TGTGCCAGCAGTTACTCGGGAGGGTCAGATACGCAGTATTTT	CASSYSGGSDTQYF
.	TRBV30	TRBJ2-3	.	TGTGCCTTCACCGGGTCTAGCACAGATACGCAGTATTTT	CAFTGSSTDTQYF
.	TRBV19	TRBJ2-7	TRBD2	TGTGCCAGTAGTATAGCGGGCGGGGGAAGCTCCTACGAGCAGTACTTC	CASSIAGGGSSYEQYF